Listed here are 11 T cell receptor beta chains from one sample, sequenced in a study of CD8+ T cells in alopecia areata. The authors extracted RNA and reverse transcribed it into cDNA as the sequencing template. The protocol was immunoSEQ multiplex PCR, while the TCRdb copy is restricted to in-frame clones and leaves out a portion. The table shows roughly 210,000 clones, with 40% to 55% occurring only once. Noted treatment: oral pan-JAK inhibitor, 5-10 mg twice daily. The material sequenced was CD4+ T cells sorted from blood, taken between weeks 36 and 40, from a patient treated with tofacitinib. These receptors all stem from a human donor with alopecia areata.

This chain links TRBV30 with TRBJ2-7, with 7 bases fitting TRBD2. There are 13 residues in the CDR3. The V segment lost 8 bases and the J segment 2 bases; nucleotides outside the gene matches: 9. Germline CDR1 is GTSNPN and CDR2 is SVGIG (reference sequence). The DNA of the CDR3 is TGTGCCGCGGGGGAGCGGGGACCCTACGAGCAGTACTTC. This codes for CAAGERGPYEQYF.

This chain's CDR3 is CSGESGLIYNEQFF. In DNA form, the CDR3 reads TGCAGCGGCGAATCGGGACTGATTTACAATGAGCAGTTCTTC. The V and J genes are TRBV29-1 and TRBJ2-1, with TRBD2 as a possible D gene (6 bases). Germline CDR1 reads SQVTM; CDR2 reads ANQGSEA. V lost 7 bases to trimming and J lost 4 bases, with 17 bases between them. The CDR3 length is 14 residues.

The chain links TRBV28 to TRBJ2-6; the D is unclear. Germline V gene data show CDR1 as MDHEN and CDR2 as SYDVKM. V lost 3 bases and J 2 bases, leaving 11 bases between the germline ends. The CDR3 extends over 16 amino acids. CDR3 nucleotides: TGTGCCAGCAGTTTCATAGTTGGCCCTGGGGCCAACGTCCTGACTTTC. It is translated as CASSFIVGPGANVLTF.

The J gene is TRBJ2-7, the V gene TRBV30; 11 bases are a match to TRBD2. V dropped 0 bases and J dropped 5; count of bases not matched to a gene: 3. CDR1 and CDR2 (germline): GTSNPN, SVGIG (reference sequence). The CDR3 runs 14 residues. The DNA of the CDR3 is TGTGCCTGGAGTGTCGGGACTAGCGGCGACGAGCAGTACTTC. This codes for CAWSVGTSGDEQYF. Combining the CDR3 with reference TRBV30 and TRBJ2-7 gives the whole variable domain SQTIHQWPATLVQPVGSPLSLECTVEGTSNPNLYWYRQAAGRGLQLLFYSVGIGQISSEVPQNLSASRPQDRQFILSSKKLLLSDSGFYLCAWSVGTSGDEQYFGPGTRLTVT.

J is TRBJ2-1 and V is TRBV5-1; TRBD2 matches at 7 bases. The ends lost 3 bases at V and 1 base at J; junction bases unmatched: 1. From germline, CDR1 is SGHRS and CDR2 YFSETQ. This CDR3 contains 14 residues. In nucleotides, the CDR3 is TGCGCCAGCAGCTCTAGCGGTTCCTACAATGAGCAGTTCTTC. Its translation: CASSSSGSYNEQFF.

This clone was detected only a few times. This rearrangement joins TRBV29-1 to TRBJ2-1; TRBD2 matches 8 bases. The CDR3 is 15 amino acids. V trimming: 4 bases; J trimming: 0 bases; junction bases outside the gene matches: 5. The V gene's germline CDR1 is SQVTM and CDR2 ANQGSEA. The CDR3 sequence is CSVVGGLASYNEQFF. In DNA form, the CDR3 reads TGCAGCGTTGTGGGAGGACTAGCCTCCTACAATGAGCAGTTCTTC.

The gene calls are TRBV2 and TRBJ2-1, with a weak D call TRBD2 (5 bases). The length of the CDR3 is 14 residues. CDR1 is SNHLY, CDR2 FYNNEI, per germline. V lost 3 bases, J lost 3 bases, and 9 bases lay in between. In nucleotides, the CDR3 is TGTGCCAGCAGTGACCTAGCAGTCTACAATGAGCAGTTCTTC. This codes for CASSDLAVYNEQFF.

This clone was seen a handful of times. The chain links TRBV7-2 to TRBJ2-2; perhaps TRBD2 as D (5 bases). The CDR3 length is 14 residues. Looked up from germline, CDR1 is SGHTA and CDR2 is FQGNSA. V was pared by 5 bases and J by 2 bases, with 9 bases between. The CDR3 sequence is CASSTRLNTGELFF. CDR3 bases: TGTGCCAGCAGCACCCGACTAAACACCGGGGAGCTGTTTTTT.

The chain links TRBV29-1 to TRBJ2-7; TRBD1 aligns across 9 bases. V gave up 1 base and J gave up 4 bases; unmatched junction bases: 5. Looked up from germline, CDR1 is SQVTM and CDR2 is ANQGSEA. The CDR3 contains 14 residues. The CDR3 protein is CSVEGTGEKYEQYF. The CDR3 nucleotides are TGCAGCGTTGAAGGGACAGGGGAAAAGTACGAGCAGTACTTC.

This chain uses TRBV4-3 with TRBJ2-1; 9 bases agree with TRBD2. This CDR3 comprises 18 residues. V shed 0 bases and J 6 bases; nucleotides not matched to a gene: 12. Germline V gives CDR1 LGHNA, CDR2 YSLEER. The CDR3 sequence is CASSQDSPGASGINEQFF. DNA for the CDR3: TGCGCCAGCAGCCAAGACAGTCCCGGGGCTAGCGGGATCAATGAGCAGTTCTTC.

The rearrangement uses TRBV6-6 and TRBJ2-2; D could derive from TRBD1 or TRBD2 (5 bases each). This CDR3 is 15 amino acids long. Trimming took 5 bases from V and 4 from J, leaving 14 bases between them. Germline V lookup: CDR1 MNHNY, CDR2 SVGAGI (reference sequence). The CDR3 loop is CASSGAEAGTGELFF. The CDR3, as DNA: TGTGCCAGCAGTGGGGCGGAGGCAGGCACCGGGGAGCTGTTTTTT.